This is a list of T cell receptor beta chains from one sample in a study of identical twins. Each CDR3 protein gets one entry after TCRdb re-called the 5' RACE reads with MiXCR. The sample comprises about 690,000 distinct CDR3 sequences, around 21% of which are singletons, and over 4% rests with the top ten. The same sample was also studied in work on T cells expressing NK-cell markers.

Sequenced input: PBMCs. Receptor source: a woman under 30 in good health. CDR3s include the opening cysteine and the closing phenylalanine or tryptophan. Fields, in order: clone size, J gene, D gene, V gene, CDR3 DNA, CDR3 protein. A D gene is named only where the DNA matches it firmly. Part of the rows lack a size; the others show once, few, many or a class for expanded clones.

clone_size: -
j_call: TRBJ2-1
d_call: -
v_call: TRBV12-3/TRBV12-4
cdr3_nt: TGTGCCAGCAGCCCCGACAGCTACTATGAGCAGTTCTTC
cdr3_aa: CASSPDSYYEQFF

clone_size: -
j_call: TRBJ2-6
d_call: -
v_call: TRBV7-7
cdr3_nt: TGTGCCAGCAGCTCCTTTAGCTCTGGGGCCAACGTCCTGACTTTC
cdr3_aa: CASSSFSSGANVLTF

clone_size: few
j_call: TRBJ1-1
d_call: -
v_call: TRBV5-1
cdr3_nt: TGCGCCAGCAGCTTGGACCGAGCGAGAAACACTGAAGCTTTCTTT
cdr3_aa: CASSLDRARNTEAFF

clone_size: -
j_call: TRBJ2-2
d_call: -
v_call: TRBV29-1
cdr3_nt: TGCAGCGTTACCCAGAACACCGGGGAGCTGTTTTTT
cdr3_aa: CSVTQNTGELFF

clone_size: -
j_call: TRBJ2-1
d_call: -
v_call: TRBV29-1
cdr3_nt: TGCAGCGTTGCGACTTTATACAATGAGCAGTTCTTC
cdr3_aa: CSVATLYNEQFF

clone_size: few
j_call: TRBJ2-7
d_call: -
v_call: TRBV10-1
cdr3_nt: TGCGCCAGCAGCGGTCTAGGCGACGAGCAGTACTTC
cdr3_aa: CASSGLGDEQYF

clone_size: once
j_call: TRBJ2-7
d_call: TRBD2
v_call: TRBV6-2/TRBV6-3
cdr3_nt: TGTGCCAGCAGTTACTCGATGACTAGCGGGAGGGCCCGCTACGAGCAGTACTTC
cdr3_aa: CASSYSMTSGRARYEQYF

clone_size: few
j_call: TRBJ2-1
d_call: TRBD2
v_call: TRBV10-1
cdr3_nt: TGCGCCAGCAGTGCTAGCGGGGGGAGGGGGGAGCAGTTCTTC
cdr3_aa: CASSASGGRGEQFF

clone_size: -
j_call: TRBJ2-3
d_call: -
v_call: TRBV12-3/TRBV12-4
cdr3_nt: TGTGCCAGCACCCTAGGGGATACGCAGTATTTT
cdr3_aa: CASTLGDTQYF

clone_size: -
j_call: TRBJ2-7
d_call: TRBD1
v_call: TRBV6-6
cdr3_nt: TGTGCCAGCAGATTGACAGGGTGGAGCGAGCAGTACTTC
cdr3_aa: CASRLTGWSEQYF

clone_size: few
j_call: TRBJ1-2
d_call: -
v_call: TRBV5-5
cdr3_nt: TGTGCCAGCAGCTTGGGCGGCAGCCCTAACTATGGCTACACCTTC
cdr3_aa: CASSLGGSPNYGYTF

clone_size: few
j_call: TRBJ2-5
d_call: TRBD2
v_call: TRBV7-9
cdr3_nt: TGTGCCAGCCCCAGCGGGGGGATCCAAGAGACCCAGTACTTC
cdr3_aa: CASPSGGIQETQYF

clone_size: many
j_call: TRBJ1-1
d_call: -
v_call: TRBV12-3/TRBV12-4
cdr3_nt: TGTGCCAGCAGTTTATTCGGGGGGAACACTGAAGCTTTCTTT
cdr3_aa: CASSLFGGNTEAFF

clone_size: few
j_call: TRBJ1-1
d_call: -
v_call: TRBV7-3
cdr3_nt: TGTGCCAGCAGCAGGACAATGAACACTGAAGCTTTCTTT
cdr3_aa: CASSRTMNTEAFF

clone_size: -
j_call: TRBJ2-3
d_call: -
v_call: TRBV6-1
cdr3_nt: TGTGCTAGCTCCCGAGCCGATGCGGGGGCCACCACAGATACGCAGTATTTT
cdr3_aa: CASSRADAGATTDTQYF

clone_size: -
j_call: TRBJ2-7
d_call: -
v_call: TRBV20-1
cdr3_nt: TGCAGTGCTAGACTCCAAAAACACGAGCAGTACTTC
cdr3_aa: CSARLQKHEQYF

clone_size: -
j_call: TRBJ2-3
d_call: -
v_call: TRBV4-3
cdr3_nt: TGCGCCAGCAGCCAAGCTTCCTGGGAAGGTCATTATTTT
cdr3_aa: CASSQASWEGHYF

clone_size: -
j_call: TRBJ2-5
d_call: -
v_call: TRBV5-5
cdr3_nt: TGTGCCAGCTATTCAGAGAAGACCCAGTACTTC
cdr3_aa: CASYSEKTQYF